One sample yielded the 20 T cell receptor beta chains listed below, sequenced in a study of T cell repertoires in cytomegalovirus infection (dated by TCRdb to the late 2010s). The sample's treatment or condition label, decoded: in vitro stimulation with specific CMV peptide epitopes to enrich CMV-specific T cells. No antigens are known for them. Sequencing took place on an Illumina HiSeq 1500. The public reads were reprocessed in TCRdb via fastp at Q25 and MiXCR, keeping in-frame beta chains. For every CDR3 protein sequence, its rows merge into one entry that carries the most common genes and DNA. Here the sample has approximately 1,000,000 distinct CDR3 sequences; 30% to 40% occur a single time. The ten largest clones capture around 15% of the sample. The sample was cultured CD8+ T cells from PBMCs, taken from culture after CMV antigen stimulation. All receptors derive from a human donor in good health (CMV status not recorded). Some clones in this sample may be carry-over from other donors' samples.

J is TRBJ1-2 and V is TRBV4-1, with TRBD1 matching over 10 bases. The trim removed 4 bases at V and 5 bases at J, leaving 10 bases unmatched. This CDR3 is 16 amino acids long. From germline, CDR1 is MGHRA and CDR2 YSYEKL. This CDR3 reads CASSPRDRGPQYGYTF. As DNA, the CDR3 is TGCGCCAGCAGCCCTCGGGACAGGGGACCCCAATATGGCTACACCTTC.

This clonotype has at least ten counts. V and J are TRBV7-6 and TRBJ2-1; D could derive from TRBD1 or TRBD2 (6 bases each). Germline CDR1 and CDR2: SGHVS and FNYEAQ. V lost 1 base and J 0 bases, leaving 13 bases between the germline ends. There are 17 residues in the CDR3. The CDR3 nucleotides are TGTGCCAGCAGCTTAGTATGGGGGGCAAGCTCCTACAATGAGCAGTTCTTC. It encodes CASSLVWGASSYNEQFF. Drawing the rest from reference TRBV7-6 and TRBJ2-1, the complete variable domain is GAGVSQSPRYKVTKRGQDVALRCDPISGHVSLYWYRQALGQGPEFLTYFNYEAQQDKSGLPNDRFSAERPEGSISTLTIQRTEQRDSAMYRCASSLVWGASSYNEQFFGPGTRLTVL.

The table lists this clonotype with a few counts. This chain connects TRBV12-5 to TRBJ2-1, with a weak D call TRBD2 (6 bases). The germline CDR1 and CDR2 sequences are LGHNT and FRNRAP. Trimming cost V 7 bases and J 0 bases, with 13 bases left between them. CDR3 length: 15 amino acids. CDR3 residues: CASEGVGGSYNEQFF. The CDR3 DNA sequence: TGTGCTAGTGAAGGGGTGGGGGGCTCCTACAATGAGCAGTTCTTC.

The J gene is TRBJ2-7, the V gene TRBV5-6; D remains ambiguous. Germline assignment: CDR1 SGHDT and CDR2 YYEEEE. The CDR3 is 14 residues long. V gave up 2 bases and J gave up 2 bases, with 11 bases separating them. The CDR3 reads CASSFGGVPYEQYF. The CDR3 DNA sequence: TGTGCCAGCAGCTTCGGTGGGGTACCCTACGAGCAGTACTTC. The full variable domain, with the rest looked up from reference TRBV5-6 and TRBJ2-7, is DAGVTQSPTHLIKTRGQQVTLRCSPKSGHDTVSWYQQALGQGPQFIFQYYEEEERQRGNFPDRFSGHQFPNYSSELNVNALLLGDSALYLCASSFGGVPYEQYFGPGTRLTVT.

The chain is built from TRBV4-1 and TRBJ2-1, with 7 bases that match TRBD2. V was clipped by 3 bases and J by 8 bases; unmatched bases: 10. There are 15 residues in the CDR3. The germline V gene has CDR1 MGHRA and CDR2 YSYEKL. The CDR3 DNA sequence: TGCGCCAGCAGCCAGGGTAGACTAGCTTACGATGAGCAGTTCTTC. It translates to CASSQGRLAYDEQFF.

The chain recombines TRBV4-3 with TRBJ2-1; D gene unclear. V was cut by 0 bases and J by 4 bases, with 10 bases left in between. Germline loops: CDR1 LGHNA, CDR2 YSLEER. CDR3 length: 15 amino acids. CDR3 amino acids: CASSQDGVTYNEQFF. As DNA, the CDR3 is TGCGCCAGCAGCCAAGATGGCGTGACGTACAATGAGCAGTTCTTC.

The chain uses TRBV10-3 and TRBJ1-4, with D maybe TRBD1 (6 bases). The CDR3 sequence is 16 residues long. Germline CDR1 is ENHRY and CDR2 is SYGVKD. Trimming left V 6 bases short and J 5 bases short, with 19 bases between. The CDR3 coding sequence is TGTGCCATCAGATCCGGGACACCGAGGAAAAATGAAAAACTGTTTTTT. Its protein is CAIRSGTPRKNEKLFF.

The V gene is TRBV12-3 or TRBV12-4, the J gene TRBJ1-5; D is unclear. The CDR3 runs 13 residues. The V end was cut by 7 bases, the J end by 2 bases, with 9 bases between. CDR3 bases: TGTGCCAGCAAAGCTCAGGGCAATCAGCCCCAGCATTTT. This translates into CASKAQGNQPQHF.

This chain links TRBV7-6 with TRBJ2-1, with unresolved D. The CDR3 is 13 residues long. Germline CDR1 SGHVS, CDR2 FNYEAQ. The V end was cut by 5 bases, the J end by 2 bases, with 7 bases between. The CDR3, as DNA: TGTGCCAGCAGCGGAAAGGCCTACAATGAGCAGTTCTTC. Its translation is CASSGKAYNEQFF.

V and J are TRBV6-5 and TRBJ1-2; D is possibly TRBD1 (5 bases). V was cut by 5 bases and J by 4 bases, with 11 bases left in between. Germline CDR1 and CDR2: MNHEY and SVGAGI. This CDR3 region has 13 residues. The CDR3 DNA follows: TGTGCCAGCAGTCCCAATGGGGGCTATGGCTACACCTTC. Translated, it gives CASSPNGGYGYTF.

This clonotype was seen repeatedly, ten times or more. The V gene is TRBV27, the J gene TRBJ2-5, with D perhaps TRBD1 (6 bases). Germline-derived CDR1 and CDR2 are MNHEY and SMNVEV (reference sequence). This CDR3 region has 14 residues. V lost 3 bases and J 5 bases, leaving 13 bases between the germline ends. The CDR3 loop reads CASSLMERGETQYF. CDR3 in DNA: TGTGCCAGCAGTTTGATGGAGAGGGGGGAGACCCAGTACTTC.

On this clonotype: A junction end diverges from the germline sequence, so it may reflect a read error. V gene TRBV7-7 combines with J gene TRBJ2-1, with D possibly matching TRBD1 (7 bases). The germline V gene encodes CDR1 SSHAT and CDR2 FNYEAQ (reference sequence). The CDR3 has 15 amino acids. CDR3 coding DNA: TGTGCTAGCAGCTTAGCCAGGGGGGACTACAATGAGCAGTTCTTC. Translation: CASSLARGDYNEQFF.

This chain joins TRBV6-5 and TRBJ2-2, with a weak D call TRBD1 (5 bases). The V end lost 7 bases, the J end lost 6 bases, and 12 bases lay between the germline ends. This CDR3 has 13 residues. Germline V lookup: CDR1 MNHEY, CDR2 SVGAGI. CDR3 amino acids: CASKTGIAGELFF. The CDR3 nucleotides are TGTGCCAGCAAAACAGGCATCGCCGGGGAGCTGTTTTTT.

The DNA of the CDR3 is TGTGCCAGTAGTATATCAGGTATTAGCACAGATACGCAGTATTTT. Protein: CASSISGISTDTQYF. The V gene is TRBV19, the J gene TRBJ2-3; D not certain. This CDR3 comprises 15 residues. Germline V gene data show CDR1 as LNHDA and CDR2 as SQIVND (reference sequence). The V end was cut by 2 bases, the J end by 0 bases, with 9 bases between.

The chain links TRBV5-1 to TRBJ2-7; 7 bases agree with TRBD1. V lost 4 bases, J lost 3 bases, and 7 bases stayed unmatched. There are 14 residues in the CDR3. Germline V gene lookup returns CDR1 SGHRS and CDR2 YFSETQ. CDR3 sequence reads: CASSQGQFNYEQYF. As DNA, the CDR3 is TGCGCCAGCAGCCAGGGACAGTTCAACTACGAGCAGTACTTC.

The chain has TRBV4-1 and TRBJ2-7; D call uncertain. The CDR3 runs 14 residues. The ends were cut back, 1 base at V and 3 bases at J, with 10 bases in the middle. Germline-derived CDR1 and CDR2 are MGHRA and YSYEKL. The CDR3 sequence is CASSQVVQDYEQYV. The CDR3 nucleotides read TGCGCCAGCAGCCAAGTGGTCCAGGACTACGAGCAGTACGTC.

V is TRBV10-3 and J is TRBJ2-1; weak D call: TRBD2 (5 bases). This CDR3 has 12 residues. The germline gives CDR1 ENHRY, CDR2 SYGVKD. V was trimmed by 9 bases and J by 5 bases, leaving 11 bases between them. In nucleotides, the CDR3 is TGTGCCATAAGGACTTGGAACAATGAGCAGTTCTTC. Translating it yields CAIRTWNNEQFF.

This clonotype has a count of ten or more. The genes are TRBV7-6 and TRBJ2-2, with TRBD2 matching over 9 bases. Trimming removed 0 bases from V and 4 bases from J; junction bases left unmatched: 15. The CDR3 loop spans 20 amino acids. Germline CDR1 SGHVS, CDR2 FNYEAQ. This CDR3 reads CASSLATTQRGAPSTGELFF. CDR3 nucleotide sequence: TGTGCCAGCAGCTTAGCGACCACCCAGCGGGGGGCTCCGAGCACCGGGGAGCTGTTTTTT.

The CDR3 DNA is TGTGCCAGCACCCCGAGCGCGGGGACTGAAGCTTTCTTT. It specifies CASTPSAGTEAFF. The chain is built from TRBV7-6 and TRBJ1-1; no firm D call. V was shortened by 7 bases and J by 5 bases, with 14 bases between the two germline ends. The CDR3 loop spans 13 amino acids. Germline values: CDR1 SGHVS, CDR2 FNYEAQ. The full variable domain, in which reference TRBV7-6 and TRBJ1-1 provide the parts outside the CDR3, is GAGVSQSPRYKVTKRGQDVALRCDPISGHVSLYWYRQALGQGPEFLTYFNYEAQQDKSGLPNDRFSAERPEGSISTLTIQRTEQRDSAMYRCASTPSAGTEAFFGQGTRLTVV.

This rearrangement joins TRBV7-2 to TRBJ1-5, with 8 bases aligning to TRBD1. With V trimmed by 5 bases and J by 6 bases, 12 bases remained unmatched. Germline values: CDR1 SGHTA, CDR2 FQGNSA. The CDR3 sequence is 16 residues long. The CDR3 DNA is TGTGCCAGCAGCCTAAGGGAACAGGGGGGGGGTCAGCCCCAGCATTTT. Translating gives CASSLREQGGGQPQHF.